The TCR beta chain under discussion was sequenced for a study of control samples from healthy donors and cancer patients. This table comes from immunoSEQ multiplex PCR, and its TCRdb copy is limited to in-frame clones, with some not included. This sample has about 150,000 clones, with about 94% found just once. J gave up 6 bases and V 5 bases, and 9 bases lay outside the gene matches. The CDR3 is made up of 15 amino acids. Germline CDR1 reads MGHRA; CDR2 reads YSYEKL. The V call is TRBV4-1, the J call TRBJ2-2; TRBD2 matches at 7 bases. The specimen sequenced was blood. The TCR originated in a man aged 40-49 years in good health. Here the CDR3 reads CASSWREGTPGELFF. Here the CDR3 DNA reads TGCGCCAGCAGCTGGAGGGAGGGAACACCCGGGGAGCTGTTTTTT.